This is a list of T cell receptor beta chains from one sample in a study of CD8 T cells in Susac syndrome. TCRdb analysed the immunoSEQ multiplex PCR reads with MiXCR anew, one entry per CDR3 protein. The profile covers under 200,000 distinct CDR3 sequences, with over 85% appearing a single time and 0.095% to 0.12% taken by the ten largest. The sample was CD4+ T cells from PBMCs. These TCRs come from a human donor in good health. Each CDR3 is given with its conserved first and last residue. D genes are given only for firm matches. Some rows have no size entry. The others give once, few or many, or a class for an expanded clone.

v_gene	len	abundance	j_gene	d_gene	CDR3aa	CDR3nt
TRBV12-3/TRBV12-4	16	.	TRBJ2-7	TRBD2	CASSLRGLAGTGEQYF	TGTGCCAGCAGTTTGAGGGGACTAGCGGGGACGGGCGAGCAGTACTTC
TRBV30	15	.	TRBJ2-2	.	CAWSVNSANTGELFF	TGTGCCTGGAGTGTGAACAGCGCGAACACCGGGGAGCTGTTTTTT
TRBV5-4	15	once	TRBJ2-2	.	CASSLAQVNTGELFF	TGTGCCAGCAGCTTGGCCCAGGTTAACACCGGGGAGCTGTTTTTT
TRBV7-2	15	.	TRBJ2-3	TRBD1	CASSSRDRGANTQYF	TGTGCCAGCAGCTCGCGGGACAGGGGTGCAAATACGCAGTATTTT
TRBV30	15	.	TRBJ2-2	.	CAWSGTLVNTGELFF	TGTGCCTGGAGTGGGACGCTTGTGAACACCGGGGAGCTGTTTTTT
TRBV27	13	.	TRBJ2-1	TRBD2	CASIKRGDNEQFF	TGTGCCAGCATCAAGCGGGGGGACAATGAGCAGTTCTTC
TRBV18	14	.	TRBJ2-5	TRBD1	CASSRTGGLETQYF	TGTGCCAGCTCCCGGACAGGGGGCTTGGAGACCCAGTACTTC
TRBV29-1	15	.	TRBJ1-5	TRBD1	CSVTSGTGGDQPQHF	TGCAGCGTGACATCCGGGACAGGGGGGGATCAGCCCCAGCATTTT
TRBV10-3	18	.	TRBJ2-1	TRBD2	CAISAGTSGRGRDNEQFF	TGTGCCATCAGCGCCGGGACTAGCGGGAGGGGAAGGGATAATGAGCAGTTCTTC
TRBV20-1	13	.	TRBJ2-1	.	CSAYQSGFNEQFF	TGCAGTGCTTACCAGTCGGGATTCAATGAGCAGTTCTTC
TRBV3-1	14	.	TRBJ2-7	.	CASSRATQGYEQYF	TGTGCCAGCAGCCGAGCTACGCAGGGGTACGAGCAGTACTTC
TRBV7-8	19	.	TRBJ2-2	.	CASSLDPAGLIGDRGELFF	TGTGCCAGCAGCTTAGATCCTGCGGGTTTGATCGGGGATCGCGGGGAGCTGTTTTTT
TRBV6-5	11	.	TRBJ2-7	.	CASTHRDEQYF	TGTGCCAGCACTCACAGGGACGAGCAGTACTTC
TRBV6-6	15	.	TRBJ1-2	TRBD1	CASSYEGQGTYGYTF	TGTGCCAGCAGTTATGAGGGACAGGGGACCTATGGCTACACCTTC
TRBV12-3/TRBV12-4	12	.	TRBJ1-2	.	CASSPWRDGYTF	TGTGCCAGCAGCCCGTGGCGGGATGGCTACACCTTC
TRBV14	15	.	TRBJ2-5	TRBD2	CASSLGLGIRETQYF	TGTGCCAGCAGCCTCGGACTAGGGATCCGGGAGACCCAGTACTTC
TRBV3-1	15	.	TRBJ2-5	.	CASSFGTFGGETQYF	TGTGCCAGCAGTTTCGGGACCTTCGGGGGCGAGACCCAGTACTTC
TRBV20-1	13	.	TRBJ1-6	TRBD1	CSASRGGQGSLHF	TGCAGTGCTTCCAGGGGTGGACAGGGATCCCTCCACTTT
TRBV20-1	14	.	TRBJ1-5	.	CSARGSGPNQPQHF	TGCAGTGCTAGGGGGTCAGGGCCCAATCAGCCCCAGCATTTT
TRBV11-3	14	.	TRBJ2-1	.	CASSLFSDNNEQFF	TGTGCCAGCAGCTTGTTCAGTGATAACAATGAGCAGTTCTTC
TRBV10-3	15	.	TRBJ1-5	.	CAISEGRSSNQPQHF	TGTGCCATCAGTGAGGGACGGTCTTCTAATCAGCCCCAGCATTTT
TRBV4-3	14	.	TRBJ1-5	.	CASSQWTGDLPQHF	TGCGCCAGCAGCCAGTGGACGGGGGATCTGCCCCAGCATTTT
TRBV20-1	14	.	TRBJ2-3	.	CSAPVGGRTDTQYF	TGCAGTGCTCCCGTGGGCGGACGCACAGATACGCAGTATTTT
TRBV5-4	14	.	TRBJ2-5	.	CASSGGEGRETQYF	TGTGCCAGCAGCGGGGGAGAGGGTCGGGAGACCCAGTACTTC
TRBV30	10	once	TRBJ1-2	.	CAWSNYGYTF	TGTGCCTGGAGTAACTATGGCTACACCTTC
TRBV30	14	.	TRBJ2-1	.	CAWSNVGVMNEQFF	TGTGCCTGGAGTAACGTGGGGGTAATGAATGAGCAGTTCTTC
TRBV9	12	.	TRBJ2-5	TRBD1	CASSPRTGRMNF	TGTGCCAGCAGCCCGCGGACAGGGCGAATGAACTTC
TRBV30	12	.	TRBJ2-3	.	CAWNLGEDTQYF	TGTGCCTGGAACTTAGGGGAAGATACGCAGTATTTT
TRBV29-1	13	.	TRBJ1-5	.	CSVAQTDNQPQHF	TGCAGCGTTGCCCAGACGGATAATCAGCCCCAGCATTTT
TRBV18	13	.	TRBJ2-5	.	CASSQGIQELSDF	TGTGCCAGCTCACAGGGTATTCAAGAACTATCGGACTTC
TRBV28	14	.	TRBJ1-2	.	CASSSRVGDYGYTF	TGTGCCAGCAGTTCCCGGGTAGGGGACTATGGCTACACCTTC
TRBV20-1	15	.	TRBJ1-6	TRBD1	CSAKETGFGNSPLHF	TGCAGTGCTAAAGAGACAGGGTTTGGCAATTCACCCCTCCACTTT
TRBV20-1	11	.	TRBJ1-1	.	CSARGLTEAFF	TGCAGTGCTAGAGGACTGACTGAAGCTTTCTTT
TRBV3-1	11	.	TRBJ2-5	.	CASGQPETQYF	TGTGCCAGCGGCCAACCGGAGACCCAGTACTTC
TRBV20-1	14	.	TRBJ1-2	.	CSASVGGNNYGYTF	TGCAGTGCTAGTGTAGGGGGGAATAACTATGGCTACACCTTC
TRBV6-2/TRBV6-3	16	.	TRBJ1-1	TRBD1	CASSDSRDRIYTEAFF	TGTGCCAGCAGTGACTCTCGGGACAGAATTTACACTGAAGCTTTCTTT
TRBV7-2	16	.	TRBJ2-1	TRBD2	CASSPRLIAGSYEQFF	TGTGCCAGCAGCCCCCGGTTGATAGCGGGCAGCTATGAGCAGTTCTTC
TRBV30	14	.	TRBJ1-4	.	CAWSYGPTNEKLFF	TGTGCCTGGTCGTATGGGCCAACTAATGAAAAACTGTTTTTT
TRBV12-3/TRBV12-4	15	.	TRBJ1-2	.	CASSHTVSPNYGYTF	TGTGCCAGCAGTCACACCGTAAGCCCGAACTATGGCTACACCTTC
TRBV18	16	.	TRBJ2-3	.	CASSPPLQGGTDTQYF	TGTGCCAGCTCACCTCCCCTTCAAGGAGGCACAGATACGCAGTATTTT
TRBV24-1	16	.	TRBJ2-1	.	CATSGGRGTTYNEQFF	TGTGCCACCAGCGGGGGTCGGGGGACAACCTACAATGAGCAGTTCTTC
TRBV15	15	.	TRBJ2-5	TRBD2	CATSRRLAGVETQYF	TGTGCCACCAGCAGAAGACTAGCGGGAGTAGAGACCCAGTACTTC
TRBV27	15	.	TRBJ1-5	.	CASSLSFLTSQPQHF	TGTGCCAGCAGTTTATCGTTCCTCACTAGTCAGCCCCAGCATTTT
TRBV6-4	15	.	TRBJ2-5	TRBD1	CASSMNRGNQETQYF	TGTGCCAGCAGTATGAACAGGGGAAACCAAGAGACCCAGTACTTC
TRBV5-1	16	.	TRBJ2-7	.	CASSLGWSSQLNEQYF	TGCGCCAGCAGCTTGGGTTGGAGCAGCCAACTGAACGAGCAGTACTTC
TRBV20-1	13	.	TRBJ1-5	.	CSARTNSNQPQHF	TGCAGTGCTAGAACGAATAGCAATCAGCCCCAGCATTTT
TRBV3-1	15	.	TRBJ1-4	TRBD1	CASSPPGQGDEKLFF	TGTGCCAGCAGCCCTCCGGGACAGGGGGATGAAAAACTGTTTTTT
TRBV19	13	.	TRBJ2-1	.	CASSIGNYNEQFF	TGTGCCAGTAGTATAGGCAACTACAATGAGCAGTTCTTC
TRBV12-3/TRBV12-4	14	.	TRBJ1-1	.	CASSFREGGGEAFF	TGTGCCAGCAGTTTTCGGGAGGGAGGGGGTGAAGCTTTCTTT
TRBV3-1	14	.	TRBJ2-7	TRBD1	CASSLGQGADEQYF	TGTGCCAGCAGCCTCGGACAGGGGGCTGACGAGCAGTACTTC
TRBV9	15	.	TRBJ2-1	TRBD2	CASSMIAGAINEQFF	TGTGCCAGCAGCATGATAGCGGGAGCGATAAATGAGCAGTTCTTC
TRBV20-1	16	.	TRBJ2-5	.	CSARDRRWGSHGSQYF	TGCAGTGCCCGGGACCGCCGATGGGGTAGTCATGGGAGCCAGTACTTC
TRBV6-6	15	.	TRBJ1-2	TRBD1	CASSSSPDRAYGYTF	TGTGCCAGCAGTTCGAGCCCAGACAGGGCCTATGGCTACACCTTC
TRBV6-2/TRBV6-3	14	.	TRBJ1-5	.	CASTLTREDQPQHF	TGTGCCAGCACCCTTACCAGGGAGGATCAGCCCCAGCATTTT
TRBV6-2/TRBV6-3	17	.	TRBJ2-4	.	CASSYRTDLLAKNIQYF	TGTGCCAGCAGTTACCGGACAGATCTTCTAGCCAAAAACATTCAGTACTTC
TRBV29-1	15	.	TRBJ2-2	TRBD2	CSVSPTSGSLGELFF	TGCAGCGTCTCCCCGACTAGCGGGAGCCTAGGGGAGCTGTTTTTT
TRBV29-1	14	.	TRBJ2-1	.	CSVRGESSYNEQFF	TGCAGCGTTCGAGGGGAGAGCTCCTACAATGAGCAGTTCTTC
TRBV24-1	13	.	TRBJ2-5	.	CATSDSREETQYF	TGTGCCACCAGTGACTCTAGGGAAGAGACCCAGTACTTC
TRBV29-1	12	.	TRBJ2-5	TRBD2	CSVVTGGETQYF	TGCAGCGTTGTAACGGGAGGGGAGACCCAGTACTTC